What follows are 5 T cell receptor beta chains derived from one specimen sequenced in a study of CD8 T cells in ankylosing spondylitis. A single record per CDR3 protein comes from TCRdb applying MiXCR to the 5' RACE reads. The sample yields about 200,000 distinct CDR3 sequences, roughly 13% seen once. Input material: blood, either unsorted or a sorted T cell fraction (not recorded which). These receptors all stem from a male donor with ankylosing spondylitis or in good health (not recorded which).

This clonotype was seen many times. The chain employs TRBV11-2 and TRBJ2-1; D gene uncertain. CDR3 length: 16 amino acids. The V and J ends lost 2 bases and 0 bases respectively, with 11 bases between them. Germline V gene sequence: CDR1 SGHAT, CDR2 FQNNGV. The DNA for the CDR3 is TGTGCCAGCAGCTTATATGGGGTTAACTCCTACAATGAGCAGTTCTTC. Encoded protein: CASSLYGVNSYNEQFF.

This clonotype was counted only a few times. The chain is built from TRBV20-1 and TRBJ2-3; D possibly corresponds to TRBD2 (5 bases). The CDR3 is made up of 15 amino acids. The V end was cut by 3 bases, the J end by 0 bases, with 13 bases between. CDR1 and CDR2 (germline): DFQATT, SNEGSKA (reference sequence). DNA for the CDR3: TGCAGTGCTAGGCCCCGGCTAGCTAGCACAGATACGCAGTATTTT. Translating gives CSARPRLASTDTQYF.

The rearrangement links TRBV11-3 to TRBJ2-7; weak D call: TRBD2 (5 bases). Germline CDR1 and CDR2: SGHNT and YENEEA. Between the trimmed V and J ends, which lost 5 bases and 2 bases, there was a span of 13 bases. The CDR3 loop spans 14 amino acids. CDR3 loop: CASSHRTFAYEQYF. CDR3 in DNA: TGTGCCAGCAGCCACCGGACTTTTGCCTACGAGCAGTACTTC.

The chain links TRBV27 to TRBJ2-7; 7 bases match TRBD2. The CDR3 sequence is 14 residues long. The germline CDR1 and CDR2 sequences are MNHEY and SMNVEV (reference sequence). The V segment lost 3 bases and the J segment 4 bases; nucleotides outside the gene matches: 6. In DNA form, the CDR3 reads TGTGCCAGCAGTTTGTCGGGGAGGGATTACGAGCAGTACTTC. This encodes CASSLSGRDYEQYF.

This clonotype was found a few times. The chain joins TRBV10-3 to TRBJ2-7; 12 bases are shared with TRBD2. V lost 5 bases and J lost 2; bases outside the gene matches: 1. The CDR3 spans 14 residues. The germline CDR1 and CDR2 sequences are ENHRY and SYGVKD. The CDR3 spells CAISPSGGAYEQYF. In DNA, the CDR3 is TGTGCCATCAGTCCTAGCGGGGGGGCCTACGAGCAGTACTTC.